Listed here is a single T cell receptor (beta chain). This clonotype was recorded at least ten times. Its antigen is not yet known. Base quality data are lacking; no much larger clone is found one base away. The sample belongs to a study of immune characterization of retroperitoneal liposarcoma (dated 2019 in TCRdb). Receptor amplification or capture employed PCR. This sample was sequenced with a NextSeq 500. TCRdb passed the public sequencing reads through fastp at Q25 and MiXCR, retaining productive beta sequences. Each CDR3 protein appears once, grouped with its most common genes and DNA. The sample contains under 20,000 distinct CDR3 sequences, around two fifths of them found a single time. The top ten hold less than 8.5% of the sample. Its CDR3 holds 12 amino acids, cysteine through phenylalanine. This entry keeps only the CDR3 DNA: 36 bases, framed from base 1. V is clipped by 6 bases and J by 11 bases, and the sequence between their germline boundaries is 16 bases long.

The sample was blood. The chain was built from TRBV12-3 or TRBV12-4 and TRBJ2-5; perhaps TRBD2 is the D gene, with 5 bases matching. The source is a male donor with retroperitoneal liposarcoma. The sequence in DNA is TGTGCCAGCAGGCTTCTAGGAGGTGAGCAGTACTTC. Protein translation: CASRLLGGEQYF.